This TCR beta chain was profiled in a study of T cell responses to AZD1222 COVID-19 vaccine. A remark on this clone: Its matching antigen is unknown.

Only in-frame clones appear in the TCRdb table, and some are missing; sequencing was by immunoSEQ multiplex PCR. The sample holds 110,000 or so clones, 80% to 90% seen once. This CDR3 has 16 amino acids. The V gene lost 2 bases and the J gene lost 3 bases, with 13 bases spanning the gap. Germline loops: CDR1 SGHVS, CDR2 FNYEAQ. The study, taken as a whole, reports: Spike-specific TCR breadth and depth both grew after two AZD1222 doses.

Pooling of second doses given at about 4 or about 12 weeks was done. This TCR was sampled from an adult who received the AZD1222 COVID-19 vaccine. The gene calls are TRBV7-6 and TRBJ2-2; a possible D gene is TRBD2 (5 bases). This specimen consisted of peripheral blood, obtained 28 days after the second AZD1222 dose. CDR3 protein: CASSLSRGWDTGELFF. The DNA of the CDR3 is TGTGCCAGCAGCTTAAGCAGAGGGTGGGACACCGGGGAGCTGTTTTTT.